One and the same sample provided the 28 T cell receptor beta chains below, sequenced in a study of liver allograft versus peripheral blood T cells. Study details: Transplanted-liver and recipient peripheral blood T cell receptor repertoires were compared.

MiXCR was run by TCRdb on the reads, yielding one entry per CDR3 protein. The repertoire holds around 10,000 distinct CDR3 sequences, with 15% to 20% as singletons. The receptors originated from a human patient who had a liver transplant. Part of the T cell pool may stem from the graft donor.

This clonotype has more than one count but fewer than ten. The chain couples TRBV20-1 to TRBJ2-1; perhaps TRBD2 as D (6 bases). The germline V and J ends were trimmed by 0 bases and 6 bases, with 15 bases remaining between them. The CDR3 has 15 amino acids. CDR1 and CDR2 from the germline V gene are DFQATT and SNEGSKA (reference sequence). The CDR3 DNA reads TGCAGTGCTAGAGATATAAACGAGGGAGGCAATGAGCAGTTCTTC. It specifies CSARDINEGGNEQFF.

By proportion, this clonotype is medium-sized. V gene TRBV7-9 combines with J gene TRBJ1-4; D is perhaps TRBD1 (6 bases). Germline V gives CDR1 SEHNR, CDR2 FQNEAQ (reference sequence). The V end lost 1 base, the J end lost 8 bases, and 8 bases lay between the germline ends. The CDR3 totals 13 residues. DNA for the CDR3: TGTGCCAGCAGCTTAGACAGGGCGGAAAAACTGTTTTTT. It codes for CASSLDRAEKLFF.

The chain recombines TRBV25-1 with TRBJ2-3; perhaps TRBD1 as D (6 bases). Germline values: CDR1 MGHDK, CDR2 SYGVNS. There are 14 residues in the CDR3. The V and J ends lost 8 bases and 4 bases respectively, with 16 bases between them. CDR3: CASDEQGLADTQYF. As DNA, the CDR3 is TGTGCCAGCGACGAGCAGGGGTTGGCAGATACGCAGTATTTT. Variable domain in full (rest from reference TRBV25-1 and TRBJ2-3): EADIYQTPRYLVIGTGKKITLECSQTMGHDKMYWYQQDPGMELHLIHYSYGVNSTEKGDLSSESTVSRIRTEHFPLTLESARPSHTSQYLCASDEQGLADTQYFGPGTRLTVL.

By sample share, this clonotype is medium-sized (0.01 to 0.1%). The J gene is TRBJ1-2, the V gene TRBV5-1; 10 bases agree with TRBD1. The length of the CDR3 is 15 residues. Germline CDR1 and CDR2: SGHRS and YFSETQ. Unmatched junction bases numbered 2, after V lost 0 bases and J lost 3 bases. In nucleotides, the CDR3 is TGCGCCAGCAGCTTGGGAGGGACAGGGGACTATGGCTACACCTTC. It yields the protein CASSLGGTGDYGYTF.

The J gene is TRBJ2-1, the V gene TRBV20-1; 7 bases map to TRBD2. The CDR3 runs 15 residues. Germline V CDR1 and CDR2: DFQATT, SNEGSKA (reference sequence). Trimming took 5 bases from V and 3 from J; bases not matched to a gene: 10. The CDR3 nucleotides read TGCAGTGCTTGGGACTACCGCGGAGGCTACAATGAGCAGTTCTTC. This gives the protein CSAWDYRGGYNEQFF.

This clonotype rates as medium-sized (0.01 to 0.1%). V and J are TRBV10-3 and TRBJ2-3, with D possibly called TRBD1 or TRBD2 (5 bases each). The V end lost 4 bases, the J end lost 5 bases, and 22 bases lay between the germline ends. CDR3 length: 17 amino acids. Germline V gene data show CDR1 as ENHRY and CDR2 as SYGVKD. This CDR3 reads CAISAATPLGEGDTQYF. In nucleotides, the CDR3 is TGTGCCATCAGTGCCGCTACCCCTTTGGGGGAAGGAGATACGCAGTATTTT.

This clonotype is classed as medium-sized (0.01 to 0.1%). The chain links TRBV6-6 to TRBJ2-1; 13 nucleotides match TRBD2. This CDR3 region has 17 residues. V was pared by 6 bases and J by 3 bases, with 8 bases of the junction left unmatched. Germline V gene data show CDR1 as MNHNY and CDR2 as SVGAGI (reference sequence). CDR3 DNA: TGTGCCAGCAGCGATTTAGGGACTAGCGGGGACTACAATGAGCAGTTCTTC. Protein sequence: CASSDLGTSGDYNEQFF.

The CDR3 DNA sequence: TGTGCCACCAGTCCGGGGTATAGCAATCAGCCCCAGCATTTT. This encodes CATSPGYSNQPQHF. The gene calls are TRBV15 and TRBJ1-5; D is unclear. V was cut by 6 bases and J by 0 bases, with 9 bases left in between. The CDR3 spans 14 residues. Germline loops: CDR1 LNHNV, CDR2 YYDKDF (reference sequence).

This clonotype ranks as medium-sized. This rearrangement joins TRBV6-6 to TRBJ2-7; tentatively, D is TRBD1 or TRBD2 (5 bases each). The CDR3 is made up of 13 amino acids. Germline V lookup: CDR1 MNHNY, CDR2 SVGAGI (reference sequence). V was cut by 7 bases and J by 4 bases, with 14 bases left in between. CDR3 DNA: TGTGCCAGCAAAGACAGTGGAGGTTACGAGCAGTACTTC. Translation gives CASKDSGGYEQYF.

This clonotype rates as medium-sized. This CDR3 reads CSHGPGGVLNNEQFF. In DNA form, the CDR3 reads TGCAGCCATGGCCCGGGGGGAGTTCTCAACAATGAGCAGTTCTTC. The genes are TRBV29-1 and TRBJ2-1, with 7 bases matching TRBD2. Germline assignment: CDR1 SQVTM and CDR2 ANQGSEA. V lost 8 bases, J lost 5 bases, and 15 bases stayed unmatched. The CDR3 has 15 residues.

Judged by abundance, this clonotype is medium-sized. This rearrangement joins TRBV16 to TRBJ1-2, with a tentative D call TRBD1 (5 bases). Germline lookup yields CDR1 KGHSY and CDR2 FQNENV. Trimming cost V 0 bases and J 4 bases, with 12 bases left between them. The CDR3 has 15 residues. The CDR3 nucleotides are TGTGCCAGCAGCCAATCTTCACAGGCGGTCTATGGCTACACCTTC. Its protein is CASSQSSQAVYGYTF.

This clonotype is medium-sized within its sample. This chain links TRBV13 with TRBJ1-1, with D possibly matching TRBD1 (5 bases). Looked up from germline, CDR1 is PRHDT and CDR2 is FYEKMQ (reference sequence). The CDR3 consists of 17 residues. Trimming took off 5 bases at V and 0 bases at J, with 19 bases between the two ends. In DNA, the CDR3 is TGTGCCAGCAGCATATACCCGAGTAGGGGCATGAACACTGAAGCTTTCTTT. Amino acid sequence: CASSIYPSRGMNTEAFF.

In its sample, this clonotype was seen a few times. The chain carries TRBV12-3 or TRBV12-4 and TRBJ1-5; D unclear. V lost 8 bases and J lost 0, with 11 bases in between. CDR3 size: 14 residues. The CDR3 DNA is TGTGCCAGCTCGAGCGGATATAGCAATCAGCCCCAGCATTTT. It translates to CASSSGYSNQPQHF.

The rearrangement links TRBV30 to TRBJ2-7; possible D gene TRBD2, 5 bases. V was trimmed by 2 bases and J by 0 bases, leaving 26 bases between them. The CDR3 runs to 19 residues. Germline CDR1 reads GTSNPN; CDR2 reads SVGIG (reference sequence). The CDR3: CAWSPGRKGLTFSSYEQYF. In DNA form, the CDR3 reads TGTGCCTGGAGTCCAGGACGGAAAGGACTCACTTTCAGCTCCTACGAGCAGTACTTC.

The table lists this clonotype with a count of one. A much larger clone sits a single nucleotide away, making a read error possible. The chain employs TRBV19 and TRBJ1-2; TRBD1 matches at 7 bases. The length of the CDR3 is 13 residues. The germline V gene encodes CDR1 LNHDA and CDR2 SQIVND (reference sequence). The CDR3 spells CASRPQGNYGSTF. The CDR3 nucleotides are TGTGCCAGTAGGCCACAGGGGAACTATGGCTCCACCTTC.

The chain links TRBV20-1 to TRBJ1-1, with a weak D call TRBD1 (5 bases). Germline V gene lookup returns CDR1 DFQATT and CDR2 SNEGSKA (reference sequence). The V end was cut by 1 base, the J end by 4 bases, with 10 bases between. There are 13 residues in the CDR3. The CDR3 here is CSARVGASTEAFF. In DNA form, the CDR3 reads TGCAGTGCTAGAGTTGGGGCCAGCACTGAAGCTTTCTTT.

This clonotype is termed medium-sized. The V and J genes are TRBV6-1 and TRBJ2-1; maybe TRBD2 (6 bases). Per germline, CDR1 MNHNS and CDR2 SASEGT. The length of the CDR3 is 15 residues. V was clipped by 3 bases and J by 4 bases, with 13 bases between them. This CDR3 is CASSERAREYNEQFF. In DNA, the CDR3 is TGTGCCAGCAGTGAGCGGGCCCGGGAGTACAATGAGCAGTTCTTC.

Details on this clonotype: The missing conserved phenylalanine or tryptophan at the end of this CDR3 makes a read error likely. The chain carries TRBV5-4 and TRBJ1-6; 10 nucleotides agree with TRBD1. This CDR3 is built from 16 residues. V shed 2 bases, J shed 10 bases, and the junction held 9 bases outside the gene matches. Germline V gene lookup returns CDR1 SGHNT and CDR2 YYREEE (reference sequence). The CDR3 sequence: CASSFPGQGQESPLHC. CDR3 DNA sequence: TGTGCCAGCAGCTTCCCGGGACAGGGGCAGGAATCACCCCTCCACTGT.

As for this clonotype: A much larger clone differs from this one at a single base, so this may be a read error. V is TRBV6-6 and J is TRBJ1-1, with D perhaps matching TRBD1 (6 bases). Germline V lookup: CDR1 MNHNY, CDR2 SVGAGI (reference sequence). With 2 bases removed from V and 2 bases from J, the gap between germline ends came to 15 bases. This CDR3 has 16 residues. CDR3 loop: CASSYGGAMENTEAFF. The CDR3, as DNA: TGTGCCAGCAGTTACGGGGGGGCGATGGAAAACACTGAAGCTTTCTTT.

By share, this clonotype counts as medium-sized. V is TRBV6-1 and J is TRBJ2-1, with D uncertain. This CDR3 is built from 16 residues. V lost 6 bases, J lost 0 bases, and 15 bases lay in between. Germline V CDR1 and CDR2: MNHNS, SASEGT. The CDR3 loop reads CASSDDTYHSYNEQFF. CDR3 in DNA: TGTGCCAGCAGCGACGACACTTACCACTCCTACAATGAGCAGTTCTTC.

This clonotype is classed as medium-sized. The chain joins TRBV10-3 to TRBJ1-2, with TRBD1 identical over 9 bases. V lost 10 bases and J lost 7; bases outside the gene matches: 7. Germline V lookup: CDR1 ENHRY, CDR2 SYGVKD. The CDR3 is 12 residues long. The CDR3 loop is CATRTGEGGYTF. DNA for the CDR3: TGTGCCACGAGGACAGGGGAAGGTGGCTACACCTTC.

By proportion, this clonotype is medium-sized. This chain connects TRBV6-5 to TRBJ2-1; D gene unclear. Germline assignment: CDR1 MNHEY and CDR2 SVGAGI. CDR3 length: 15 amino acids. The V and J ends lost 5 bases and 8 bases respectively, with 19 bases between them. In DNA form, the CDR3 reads TGTGCCAGCAGTCGAACCGTAACGGGTTCGGATGAGCAGTTCTTC. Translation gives CASSRTVTGSDEQFF.

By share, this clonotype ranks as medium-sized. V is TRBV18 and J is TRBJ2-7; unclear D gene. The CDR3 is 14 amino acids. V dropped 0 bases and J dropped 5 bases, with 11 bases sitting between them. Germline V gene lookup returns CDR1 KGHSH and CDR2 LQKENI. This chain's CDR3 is CASSPPSVFDEQYF. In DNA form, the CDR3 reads TGTGCCAGCTCACCACCGTCCGTTTTCGACGAGCAGTACTTC.

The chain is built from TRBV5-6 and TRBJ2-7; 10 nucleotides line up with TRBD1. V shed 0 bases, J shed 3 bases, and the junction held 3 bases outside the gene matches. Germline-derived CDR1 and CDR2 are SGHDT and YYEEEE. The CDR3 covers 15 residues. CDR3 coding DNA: TGTGCCAGCAGCTTGGTGGGGACAGGGGACTACGAGCAGTACTTC. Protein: CASSLVGTGDYEQYF.

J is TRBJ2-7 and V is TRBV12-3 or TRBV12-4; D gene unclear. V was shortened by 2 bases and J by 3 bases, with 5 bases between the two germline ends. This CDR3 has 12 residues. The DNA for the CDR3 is TGTGCCAGCAGTTTATTAGGCTACGAGCAGTACTTC. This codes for CASSLLGYEQYF.

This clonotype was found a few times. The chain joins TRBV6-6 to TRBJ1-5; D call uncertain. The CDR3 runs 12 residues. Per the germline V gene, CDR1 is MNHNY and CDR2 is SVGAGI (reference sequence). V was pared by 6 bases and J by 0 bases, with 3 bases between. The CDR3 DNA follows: TGTGCCAGCAGGAATAGCAATCAGCCCCAGCATTTT. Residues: CASRNSNQPQHF.

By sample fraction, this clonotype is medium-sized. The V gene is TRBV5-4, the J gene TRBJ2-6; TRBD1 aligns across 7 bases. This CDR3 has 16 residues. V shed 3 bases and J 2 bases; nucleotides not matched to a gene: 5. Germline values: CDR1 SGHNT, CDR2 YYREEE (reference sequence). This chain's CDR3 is CASSSGQAPGANVLTF. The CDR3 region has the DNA TGTGCCAGCAGCTCCGGACAGGCCCCTGGGGCCAACGTCCTGACTTTC.

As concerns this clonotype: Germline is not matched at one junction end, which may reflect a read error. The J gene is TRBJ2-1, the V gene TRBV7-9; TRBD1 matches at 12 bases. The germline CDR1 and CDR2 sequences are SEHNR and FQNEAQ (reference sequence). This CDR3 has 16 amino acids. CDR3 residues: CASSLASGTGGTERFF. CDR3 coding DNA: TGTGCCAGCAGCTTAGCGTCCGGGACAGGGGGCACTGAGCGGTTCTTC.